The sequence of this T cell receptor (beta chain) was determined in a study of blood T cell repertoires in COVID-19. Looking at the study overall: COVID-19 samples collected from the United States, Italy and Spain covered acute and convalescent phases.

Libraries were prepared by immunoSEQ multiplex PCR; TCRdb keeps only in-frame clonotypes and omits some of them. The data show about 400,000 clones, roughly 90% seen once. This CDR3 is built from 16 residues. Germline V gene data show CDR1 as MNHEY and CDR2 as SVGAGI. V was trimmed by 3 bases and J by 1 base, leaving 10 bases between them. The material sequenced was peripheral blood. The clonotype comes from a woman aged 25 to 45 with active or convalescent COVID-19. The V and J genes are TRBV6-5 and TRBJ1-6; D ambiguous. In DNA, the CDR3 is TGTGCCAGCAGTTATTTTACTGGTTCCTATAATTCACCCCTCCACTTT. It specifies CASSYFTGSYNSPLHF.